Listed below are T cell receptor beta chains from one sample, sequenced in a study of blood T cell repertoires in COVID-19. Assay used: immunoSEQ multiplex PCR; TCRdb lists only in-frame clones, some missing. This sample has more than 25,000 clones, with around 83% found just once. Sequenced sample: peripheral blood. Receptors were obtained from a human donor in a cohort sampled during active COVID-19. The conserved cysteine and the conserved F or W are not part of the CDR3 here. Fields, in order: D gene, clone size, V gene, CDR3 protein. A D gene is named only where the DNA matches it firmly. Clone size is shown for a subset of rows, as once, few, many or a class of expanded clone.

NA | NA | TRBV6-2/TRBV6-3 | ASSILYEQY
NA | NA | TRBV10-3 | AIRAQEADIQY
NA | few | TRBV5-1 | ASSLETSGTDTQY
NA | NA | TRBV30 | AWKGPGAHEKLF
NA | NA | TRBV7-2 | ASSLAWGHNEQF
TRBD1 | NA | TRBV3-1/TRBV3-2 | ASSRHRGQGNTIY
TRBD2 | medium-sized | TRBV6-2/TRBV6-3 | ASSPRLAGGFTDTQY
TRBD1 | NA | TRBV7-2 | ASSSGQLTQPQH
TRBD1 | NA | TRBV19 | ASLPGTANTGELF
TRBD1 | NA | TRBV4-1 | ASSPIGDRDLEQY
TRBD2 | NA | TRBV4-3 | ASSQLAGETDTQY
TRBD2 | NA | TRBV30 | AWGTSGSRNEQF
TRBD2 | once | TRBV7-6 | ASSLISGGLSSTDTQY
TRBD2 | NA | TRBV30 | AGTPRGLAGPGLRF
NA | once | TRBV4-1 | ASSQDSSSRDGYT
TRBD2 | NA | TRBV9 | ASSSLAGGSKAGELF
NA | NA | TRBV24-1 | ATSDSRGSDTQY
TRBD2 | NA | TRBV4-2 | ASSLSKYSGGLQETQY
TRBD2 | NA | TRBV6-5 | ASSYRASGDTQY
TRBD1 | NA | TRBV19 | ASSIQGLGTDTQY
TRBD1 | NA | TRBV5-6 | ASSFPGQGRGYT
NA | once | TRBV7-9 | ASSLKRSGNGANVLT
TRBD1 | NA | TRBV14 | ASSPPGTGFYEQY
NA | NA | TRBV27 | ASSLSWGEATNEKLF
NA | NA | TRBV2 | ASSIYRTGGYT
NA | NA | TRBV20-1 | SASPGSDIQY
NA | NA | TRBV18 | ASSEGVRGFKWTQY
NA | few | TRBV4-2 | ASSQDYAGRRDEQF
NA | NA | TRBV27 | ASSPWVWQGNEKLF
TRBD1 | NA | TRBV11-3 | ASSHRYTTGGQETQY
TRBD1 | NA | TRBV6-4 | ASSDSQGAGDTQY
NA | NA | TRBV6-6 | ASRAGTHSNQPQH
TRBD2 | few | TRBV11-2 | ASSLTSGISYEQY
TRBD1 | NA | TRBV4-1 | ASSQGTGDTEAF
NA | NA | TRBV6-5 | ASSYTGGTGEDTQY
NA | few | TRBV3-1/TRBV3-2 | ASSQVPGSSYEQY
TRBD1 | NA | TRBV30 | AWNEGANTEAF
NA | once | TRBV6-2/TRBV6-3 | ASSREFAQETQY
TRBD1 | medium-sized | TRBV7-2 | ASSLQGAYQPQH
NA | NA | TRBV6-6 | ASTQRTEDQPQH
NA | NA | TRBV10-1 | ASSDPTEETQY
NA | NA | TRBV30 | AWSVGTTTSPLH
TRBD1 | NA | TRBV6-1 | ASSDSDRENYGYT
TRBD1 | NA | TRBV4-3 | ASSRSGTGTEAF
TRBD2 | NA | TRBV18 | ASSGNPYNEQF
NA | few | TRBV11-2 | ASSSPTAYSYEQY
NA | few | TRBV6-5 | ASSYSLSGYGYGYT
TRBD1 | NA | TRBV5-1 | ASSLVGTGEHGYT
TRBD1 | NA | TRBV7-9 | ASSSFQGVEETQY
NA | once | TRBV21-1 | ASSKLSNSPLH
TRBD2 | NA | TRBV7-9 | ASSAGGNEQF
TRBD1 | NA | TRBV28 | ASTRAGWTGFYGYT
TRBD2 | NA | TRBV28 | ASRHKSLAGGYNEQF
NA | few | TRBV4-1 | ASSPRSGANEQF
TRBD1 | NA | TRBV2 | ASSDPGQTYNEQF
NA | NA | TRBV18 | ASSLAGSSYEQY